These 6 T cell receptor beta chains originate from one sample sequenced in a study of T cells expressing NK-cell markers. Using the 5' RACE reads, TCRdb records one entry per CDR3 protein without DNA. The sample data list 500,000 to 600,000 distinct CDR3 sequences. Sequencing used blood T cells: a sorted CD56 or NKG2C T cell subset, CD4+ or CD8+ T cells, or bulk PBMC T cells (not recorded which). The origin of the receptors is a young man in good health.

This sequence joins TRBV4-1 and TRBJ2-3; the TRBD2 assignment by TCRdb is unverifiable without DNA. There are 16 residues in the CDR3. CDR1 and CDR2 from the germline V gene are MGHRA and YSYEKL. This chain's CDR3 is CASSRLAGAGTDTQYF.

This chain links TRBV5-6 with TRBJ2-1. The CDR3 spans 14 residues. Germline CDR1 SGHDT, CDR2 YYEEEE. The CDR3 loop reads CASSLFSFGNEQFF.

The chain carries TRBV5-1 and TRBJ2-1; the TCRdb D gene call, TRBD2, has no DNA to confirm it. This CDR3 comprises 16 residues. The V gene's germline CDR1 is SGHRS and CDR2 YFSETQ. The chain's CDR3 is CASSSPGAGTPWEQFF.

V is TRBV20-1 and J is TRBJ1-2. The CDR3 has 14 amino acids. Germline CDR1 is DFQATT and CDR2 is SNEGSKA (reference sequence). The CDR3 loop is CSASRTEEPYGYTF.

This chain connects TRBV25-1 to TRBJ1-4; TCRdb's D call of TRBD1 is untestable without DNA. The CDR3 length is 15 residues. Germline V CDR1 and CDR2: MGHDK, SYGVNS. This chain's CDR3 is CASSTGGAPNEKLFF.

The chain uses TRBV6-2 or TRBV6-3 and TRBJ2-5; the TRBD1 assignment by TCRdb is unverifiable without DNA. CDR3 size: 15 residues. Per germline, CDR1 MNHEY and CDR2 SVGEGT. The CDR3 region is CASSYVPGDQETQYF.